This T cell receptor (beta chain) came from a study of blood T cells in healthy people across ages. The study's findings and limits: The lack of PBMC sorting stopped any conclusive naive versus antigen-experienced comparison. Expanded clonotype shifts may have been confounded, as the donors had an unknown CMV status. Underestimates were what the diversity estimates from one million T cells were considered to be.

Russia was home to the donors, healthy Caucasian individuals aged 6 to 90. Remarks on this clonotype: Its antigen is as yet unknown.

Next came a second PCR, run for about 7 to 12 cycles, which used a sample-barcoded 5' primer along with a J-beta primer mix. TCRdb re-called the 5' RACE reads through MiXCR, storing one row per CDR3 protein. The sample shows hundreds of thousands of distinct CDR3 sequences, around 21% of them seen only once. V gave up 2 bases and J gave up 4 bases, with 11 bases separating them. The V gene's germline CDR1 is GTSNPN and CDR2 SVGIG (reference sequence). The CDR3 totals 13 residues. This chain joins TRBV30 and TRBJ1-1; no reliable D call. This clonotype was sampled from a man between 65 and 79 years old in good health. The sequencing input was blood. CDR3 amino acids: CAWSFISGTEAFF. The DNA for the CDR3 is TGTGCCTGGAGTTTCATTTCGGGCACTGAAGCTTTCTTT.